This T cell receptor (beta chain) was obtained from a study of response to subunit inactivated influenza vaccine. Findings and limits, study-wide: Each seasonal influenza vaccination recruits few new T cells, the authors suggested.

The CDR3 spans 17 residues. In germline, CDR1 is SGHRS, CDR2 YFSETQ. V was trimmed by 2 bases and J by 4 bases, leaving 21 bases between them. TCRdb called the RT-PCR reads again in MiXCR, with one record for every CDR3 protein. This table has more than 550,000 distinct CDR3 sequences, roughly 10% appearing once. This clonotype was picked up a small number of times. Its antigen is unidentified. This sample comprised PBMCs from blood, obtained on the day of vaccination. The J gene is TRBJ2-5, the V gene TRBV5-1, with D perhaps TRBD1 (5 bases). This clonotype was sampled from a man between 45 and 60 years old who received an inactivated influenza vaccine. CDR3 sequence (DNA): TGCGCCAGCAGCTTCCGAAACAGGCAAAGACTGGTAGAGACCCAGTACTTC. The encoded protein is CASSFRNRQRLVETQYF.